This T cell receptor beta chain comes out of a study of T cells in Graves' hyperthyroidism and ophthalmopathy. Across the whole study: Specimen type is peripheral blood, collected at initial diagnosis prior to any treatment.

Study conclusions and caveats: Peripheral blood also featured most of the thyroid clonotypes expanded above 0.001. The authors' 13 V-J model separated ophthalmopathy from stable hyperthyroidism.

Germline CDR1 reads SGDLS; CDR2 reads YYNGEE. V lost 0 bases and J lost 7, with 10 bases in between. The CDR3 has 14 amino acids. This clonotype was seen a single time. Its antigen is not identified. Uncontrolled infection, other autoimmune disease, pregnancy or lactation led to exclusion. Amplification of TCR beta CDR3 regions was performed using RNA transcripts as template. Carried out on the TCR CDR3, a first-round RT-PCR used the HTBI primer set. TCRdb itself ran the multiplex PCR reads through MiXCR, one entry per CDR3 protein. The sample holds around 700,000 distinct CDR3 sequences, around 19% seen once.

This receptor was identified in a woman between 45 and 65 years old with Graves' hyperthyroidism that later progressed to Graves' ophthalmopathy. J is TRBJ1-4 and V is TRBV9; D remains unclear. The sequencing input was blood. Here the CDR3 reads CASSVGARGEKLFF. The CDR3 nucleotides are TGTGCCAGCAGCGTAGGAGCGAGAGGTGAAAAACTGTTTTTT.